A selection of T cell receptor beta chains follows, all from one sample in a study of shared clonotypes between healthy human individuals. The assay was immunoSEQ multiplex PCR, and TCRdb's table has in-frame clones only and misses some. The repertoire includes 640,000 or so clones, about two thirds of them detected once, and about 1.8% sits in the top ten. Sequences were obtained from memory CD4+ T cells sorted from blood. The receptor source for this set is a woman in her thirties in good health. The conserved cysteine and the conserved F or W are not part of the CDR3 here. The order of the fields is D gene, V gene, CDR3 protein. The D gene is left open where the match is weak.

D: .; V: TRBV5-8; CDR3: ASSRRETQY
D: TRBD1; V: TRBV28; CDR3: ASSVPRDRVNYGYT
D: .; V: TRBV19; CDR3: ASSISAWITGELF
D: .; V: TRBV10-3; CDR3: AISEGFPYEQY
D: .; V: TRBV4-2; CDR3: ASSARLPGELF
D: TRBD1; V: TRBV28; CDR3: ASRHRQGVNTGELF
D: TRBD1; V: TRBV7-8; CDR3: ASSANRGNQPQH
D: .; V: TRBV28; CDR3: ASSEREETQY
D: TRBD2; V: TRBV27; CDR3: ASSSQSLAGHEQY
D: TRBD2; V: TRBV2; CDR3: ASGVLVSGRVGADTQY
D: .; V: TRBV28; CDR3: ASSSPREQY
D: .; V: TRBV11-2; CDR3: ASSAVSGGSGNTIY
D: TRBD1; V: TRBV27; CDR3: ASSFRGRDTGELF
D: .; V: TRBV28; CDR3: ASSPPPEETQY
D: .; V: TRBV5-8; CDR3: ASSSGRRGTDTQY
D: .; V: TRBV4-1; CDR3: ASSQSIFPQGPYEQY
D: .; V: TRBV30; CDR3: AYKTRGYNEQF
D: TRBD1; V: TRBV6-5; CDR3: ASSSGQGALGELF
D: TRBD1; V: TRBV30; CDR3: ASWTGSSTEAF
D: .; V: TRBV19; CDR3: ASMVLGQPQH
D: .; V: TRBV19; CDR3: ASSYSKGGQARNEQF
D: .; V: TRBV30; CDR3: AWSPGAGANVLT
D: TRBD2; V: TRBV2; CDR3: ASSVWQGGGGETQY
D: TRBD2; V: TRBV5-4; CDR3: ASSLSGGTTDTQY
D: .; V: TRBV9; CDR3: ASSPPGGEKLF
D: .; V: TRBV29-1; CDR3: SAESDTGELF
D: .; V: TRBV11-3; CDR3: ASSSGAKDTQY
D: .; V: TRBV7-2; CDR3: ASSLTVMTAQIAKNIQY
D: .; V: TRBV6-1; CDR3: ASPLPGALSEAF
D: .; V: TRBV19; CDR3: ASSIVGVGGYT
D: .; V: TRBV6-1; CDR3: ASTTLRGYT
D: .; V: TRBV6-6; CDR3: ASTFTGGVNTEAF
D: .; V: TRBV7-2; CDR3: ASSFVGTWNNEQF